The 22 T cell receptor beta chains given below trace back to one sample, sequenced in a study of blood T cell repertoires in COVID-19. The table came from immunoSEQ multiplex PCR; TCRdb's copy has only in-frame clones and leaves some out. The table includes under 250,000 clones, around 86% detected once. The sample taken for sequencing was peripheral blood. These TCRs come from a woman aged 80 or over with COVID-19, enrolled during active disease.

This clone is a singleton in its sample. The chain employs TRBV2 and TRBJ1-4, with TRBD1 identical over 9 bases. This CDR3 comprises 14 residues. The V gene's germline CDR1 is SNHLY and CDR2 FYNNEI. J was trimmed by 3 bases and V by 10 bases; bases with no gene match: 6. The CDR3 here is CANKQGASNEKLFF. The DNA for the CDR3 is TGTGCCAATAAACAGGGGGCGTCTAATGAAAAACTGTTTTTT.

In its sample, this clone was seen a few times. This chain uses TRBV7-2 with TRBJ2-7; TRBD2 agrees at 8 bases. CDR1 and CDR2 (germline): SGHTA, FQGNSA. Trimming at V came to 2 bases and at J to 2 bases, leaving 11 bases not matched to a gene. There are 17 residues in the CDR3. This chain's CDR3 is CASSLNSGVAGPYEQYV. For the CDR3, the DNA is TGTGCCAGCAGCTTAAATTCAGGAGTAGCGGGACCCTACGAGCAGTACGTC.

The chain couples TRBV10-2 to TRBJ1-2; 9 nucleotides align to TRBD1. CDR1 WSHSY and CDR2 SAAADI come from the germline V gene. V lost 5 bases, J lost 4 bases, and 5 bases stayed unmatched. The CDR3 totals 14 residues. The CDR3 reads CASSFSDRGYGYTF. The CDR3 nucleotides are TGCGCCAGCAGTTTTTCGGACAGGGGCTATGGCTACACCTTC.

Points on this clone: Other DNA sequences from this sample encode an identical CDR3 as well. The rearrangement links TRBV18 to TRBJ2-1; 13 nucleotides line up with TRBD2. This CDR3 has 15 amino acids. Trimming removed 3 bases from V and 4 bases from J; junction bases left unmatched: 0. CDR1 is KGHSH, CDR2 LQKENI, per germline. The CDR3 spells CASSPGLAGYNEQFF. CDR3 bases: TGTGCCAGCTCACCGGGACTAGCGGGGTACAATGAGCAGTTCTTC.

The V call is TRBV3-1 (or the pseudogene TRBV3-2), the J call TRBJ1-2; D not resolved. CDR3 length: 14 residues. Trimming took off 5 bases at V and 6 bases at J, with 16 bases between the two ends. Germline lookup yields CDR1 LGHDT and CDR2 YNNKEL (reference sequence). The CDR3 DNA reads as TGTGCCAGCAGCTTCTTAACGCGCCTCGATGGCTACACCTTC. It yields the protein CASSFLTRLDGYTF.

J is TRBJ1-5 and V is TRBV19, with TRBD1 identical over 10 bases. Germline V gives CDR1 LNHDA, CDR2 SQIVND (reference sequence). J lost 0 bases, V lost 11 bases, and 10 bases had no gene match. CDR3 length: 16 residues. CDR3 loop: CAGGTGVASSNQPQHF. The CDR3 DNA reads as TGTGCCGGCGGGACAGGGGTTGCCAGTAGCAATCAGCCCCAGCATTTT.

The chain joins TRBV27 to TRBJ2-5; D possibly corresponds to TRBD2 (7 bases). This CDR3 is 15 amino acids long. The germline V gene has CDR1 MNHEY and CDR2 SMNVEV (reference sequence). The ends were cut back, 2 bases at V and 5 bases at J, with 15 bases in the middle. This CDR3 is CASSLIGGARETQYF. Here the CDR3 DNA reads TGTGCCAGCAGTTTAATAGGGGGGGCCAGGGAGACCCAGTACTTC.

The chain couples TRBV11-3 to TRBJ2-2; 10 bases are shared with TRBD2. The length of the CDR3 is 16 residues. V was clipped by 2 bases and J by 4 bases; unmatched bases: 4. The V gene's germline CDR1 is SGHNT and CDR2 YENEEA. Here the CDR3 DNA reads TGTGCCAGCAGCTTAATCCTAGCGGGGGCCACCGGGGAGCTGTTTTTT. Translation: CASSLILAGATGELFF.

This rearrangement joins TRBV5-1 to TRBJ2-4; 12 bases are a match to TRBD1. The CDR3 has 16 residues. Trimming at V came to 3 bases and at J to 9 bases, leaving 10 bases not matched to a gene. Germline CDR1 is SGHRS and CDR2 is YFSETQ. This CDR3 reads CASSSQGDRGQGIQYF. The CDR3 DNA reads TGCGCCAGCAGCTCGCAAGGGGACAGGGGGCAAGGCATTCAGTACTTC.

The J gene is TRBJ2-5, the V gene TRBV2, with 8 positions matching TRBD1. Germline values: CDR1 SNHLY, CDR2 FYNNEI. The CDR3 extends over 15 amino acids. Trimming removed 8 bases from V and 5 bases from J; junction bases left unmatched: 13. DNA for the CDR3: TGTGCCAGCTCGCGCCCGACAGGGGATCCCGAGACCCAGTACTTC. This gives the protein CASSRPTGDPETQYF.

The V and J genes are TRBV9 and TRBJ1-1, with D tentatively TRBD1 (5 bases). Germline CDR1 and CDR2: SGDLS and YYNGEE. The CDR3 contains 13 residues. The V and J ends lost 4 bases and 3 bases respectively, with 10 bases between them. CDR3 bases: TGTGCCAGCAGCCTAGGGGACTACACTGAAGCTTTCTTT. It yields the protein CASSLGDYTEAFF.

V usage is TRBV24-1 and J usage is TRBJ1-2; 9 bases map to TRBD1. CDR1 is KGHDR, CDR2 SFDVKD, per germline. V dropped 4 bases and J dropped 7; count of bases not matched to a gene: 9. This CDR3 has 15 residues. CDR3 DNA: TGTGCCACCAGTGAACCCGGGACAGGGAGGGGTGGCTACACCTTC. Protein product: CATSEPGTGRGGYTF.

V gene TRBV24-1 combines with J gene TRBJ2-2, with 8 bases lining up with TRBD1. This CDR3 spans 13 amino acids. V lost 9 bases to trimming and J lost 5 bases; unmatched junction nucleotides: 4. The germline V gene encodes CDR1 KGHDR and CDR2 SFDVKD. CDR3 in amino acids: CATGTGGTGELFF. The DNA of the CDR3 is TGTGCCACCGGGACAGGAGGGACCGGGGAGCTGTTTTTT.

V and J are TRBV28 and TRBJ1-2; 10 bases match TRBD1. This CDR3 region has 15 residues. The V segment lost 6 bases and the J segment 8 bases; nucleotides outside the gene matches: 12. Germline V lookup: CDR1 MDHEN, CDR2 SYDVKM. CDR3 DNA: TGTGCCAGCAGCTATCTTTCCGGGACAGGGGAAGGCTACACCTTC. This gives the protein CASSYLSGTGEGYTF.

This sequence joins TRBV7-3 and TRBJ2-1; 14 positions agree with TRBD2. Germline V gene lookup returns CDR1 SGHTA and CDR2 FQGTGA. V was clipped by 5 bases and J by 4 bases; unmatched bases: 7. The CDR3 contains 17 residues. CDR3 amino acids: CASSPGTSGGLYNEQFF. The DNA for the CDR3 is TGTGCCAGCAGCCCCGGGACTAGCGGGGGCCTATACAATGAGCAGTTCTTC. The full variable domain, completed using reference TRBV7-3 and TRBJ2-1, is GAGVSQTPSNKVTEKGKYVELRCDPISGHTALYWYRQSLGQGPEFLIYFQGTGAADDSGLPNDRFFAVRPEGSVSTLKIQRTERGDSAVYLCASSPGTSGGLYNEQFFGPGTRLTVL.

This clone was counted between two and nine times. This chain connects TRBV27 to TRBJ1-5; 10 bases agree with TRBD1. Germline V gene lookup returns CDR1 MNHEY and CDR2 SMNVEV (reference sequence). V shed 1 base, J shed 4 bases, and the junction held 4 bases outside the gene matches. This CDR3 spans 16 amino acids. For the CDR3, the DNA is TGTGCCAGCAGTTTATTCCCGGGACAGGGGAATCAGCCCCAGCATTTT. Protein product: CASSLFPGQGNQPQHF.

The rearrangement links TRBV6-4 to TRBJ1-5; TRBD1 is a possible D gene (5 bases). Germline CDR1 reads MRHNA; CDR2 reads SNTAGT. The ends were cut back, 6 bases at V and 5 bases at J, with 14 bases in the middle. The CDR3 spans 14 residues. In nucleotides, the CDR3 is TGTGCCAGCAGCCGCCGGGGGGGTGATCAGCCCCAGCATTTT. Translated: CASSRRGGDQPQHF.

The chain has TRBV27 and TRBJ2-6; the match to TRBD1 covers 8 bases. The germline V gene has CDR1 MNHEY and CDR2 SMNVEV (reference sequence). Trimming removed 5 bases from V and 12 bases from J; junction bases left unmatched: 9. This CDR3 has 14 amino acids. In DNA form, the CDR3 reads TGTGCCAGCAGTCTCGGACAGGGCCACGTCGTCCTGACTTTC. It translates to CASSLGQGHVVLTF.

The chain uses TRBV7-8 and TRBJ1-3; no definite D call. CDR3 length: 14 residues. Germline V gives CDR1 SGHVS, CDR2 FQNEAQ. With 7 bases removed from V and 3 bases from J, the gap between germline ends came to 13 bases. CDR3 residues: CASTATNHGNTIYF. The CDR3 coding sequence is TGTGCCAGCACCGCGACAAACCATGGAAACACCATATATTTT.

This clone has a handful of counts. The chain links TRBV5-4 to TRBJ1-2; 10 nucleotides match TRBD1. This CDR3 has 15 amino acids. CDR1 SGHNT and CDR2 YYREEE come from the germline V gene (reference sequence). V lost 4 bases to trimming and J lost 3 bases; unmatched junction nucleotides: 6. CDR3 amino acids: CASSAGQGDYYGYTF. CDR3 DNA sequence: TGTGCCAGCAGCGCCGGACAGGGGGATTACTATGGCTACACCTTC.

The rearrangement joins TRBV29-1 to TRBJ2-5; no clear D. Trimming removed 4 bases from V and 1 base from J, with 4 bases in between. Germline V gene lookup returns CDR1 SQVTM and CDR2 ANQGSEA. This CDR3 comprises 11 residues. CDR3 protein: CSVVIQETQYF. For the CDR3, the DNA is TGCAGCGTTGTAATCCAAGAGACCCAGTACTTC. The entire variable domain, with the rest obtained from reference TRBV29-1 and TRBJ2-5, is as follows: SAVISQKPSRDICQRGTSLTIQCQVDSQVTMMFWYRQQPGQSLTLIATANQGSEATYESGFVIDKFPISRPNLTFSTLTVSNMSPEDSSIYLCSVVIQETQYFGPGTRLLVL.

V usage is TRBV9 and J usage is TRBJ1-4, with D unresolved. V was shortened by 4 bases and J by 3 bases, with 10 bases between the two germline ends. This CDR3 has 14 residues. The germline V gene has CDR1 SGDLS and CDR2 YYNGEE. The CDR3 loop is CASSLGGPNEKLFF. The DNA for the CDR3 is TGTGCCAGCAGCCTCGGTGGGCCTAATGAAAAACTGTTTTTT. The variable domain in full, with the rest retrieved from reference TRBV9 and TRBJ1-4, is DSGVTQTPKHLITATGQRVTLRCSPRSGDLSVYWYQQSLDQGLQFLIQYYNGEERAKGNILERFSAQQFPDLHSELNLSSLELGDSALYFCASSLGGPNEKLFFGSGTQLSVL.